Here is one T cell receptor beta chain with its context. The sample is drawn from a study of T cells after yellow fever vaccination. V lost 4 bases to trimming and J lost 5 bases; unmatched junction nucleotides: 10. Germline CDR1 reads MGHRA; CDR2 reads YSYEKL. The CDR3 has 16 residues. TCRdb used MiXCR to reprocess the 5' RACE reads, holding one entry per CDR3 protein. The data hold 150,000 to 200,000 distinct CDR3 sequences, with about 11% observed a single time. This receptor was obtained from a man aged 18 to 29 who received the YFV17D yellow fever vaccine. Sequenced material: CD8+ T cells sorted from PBMCs, taken 15 days after the yellow fever booster vaccination. This chain uses TRBV4-1 with TRBJ2-1, with 8 bases matching TRBD2. Written as DNA, the CDR3 is TGCGCCAGCAGCCGAGCACTAGCGGTTACTCACAATGAGCAGTTCTTC. Protein sequence: CASSRALAVTHNEQFF.